This T cell receptor (beta chain) is drawn from a study of OX40 agonist ivuxolimab in advanced cancers. General study results and limits: Relative to CD4+ cells, CD8+ T cells on average had more expanded clones. Researchers did not determine the expanded peripheral T cells' antigen specificity.

Concerning this clone itself: Antigen specificity is unknown.

Assay used: immunoSEQ multiplex PCR; TCRdb lists only in-frame clones, some missing. The table has 90,000 to 100,000 clones, roughly nine tenths seen once. With 3 bases removed from V and 8 bases from J, the gap between germline ends came to 19 bases. Looked up from germline, CDR1 is MDHEN and CDR2 is SYDVKM. This CDR3 spans 15 amino acids. The specimen comprised CD4+ or CD8+ T cells sorted from blood, sampled in a trial of the OX40 agonist ivuxolimab. The TCR comes from an adult with an advanced solid tumor such as melanoma, head and neck, liver or kidney cancer. The rearrangement uses TRBV28 and TRBJ1-1; weak D call: TRBD1 (6 bases). The CDR3 nucleotides are TGTGCCAGCAGTTTGGGGGCGGAGGGGCATCAGGAAGCTTTCTTT. Amino acids: CASSLGAEGHQEAFF.